One and the same sample provided the 17 T cell receptor beta chains below, sequenced in a study of vaccination and CD4 T cells after COVID-19. Researchers used the Oncomine TCR Beta short-read assay to sequence DNA from cultured CD4+ T cells. TCRdb called the PCR reads again in MiXCR, with one record for every CDR3 protein. The sample includes 9,100 or so distinct CDR3 sequences, roughly 23% of them seen just once. Treatment: approximately nine-day PBMC culture with coronavirus spike peptide pools or control peptides (ViraFEST assay). These receptors have no identified antigens. Sequencing was performed on cultured CD4+ T cells from blood. The receptors derive from a human donor with COVID-19.

The chain links TRBV3-1 to TRBJ1-2; weak D call: TRBD1 (5 bases). Germline V CDR1 and CDR2: LGHDT, YNNKEL (reference sequence). This CDR3 is built from 17 residues. Between the trimmed V and J ends, which lost 4 bases and 4 bases, there was a span of 22 bases. CDR3 in DNA: TGTGCCAGCAGCCCACAGGCGGGAGGGGCTTTAACCTATGGCTACACCTTC. As protein: CASSPQAGGALTYGYTF.

The J gene is TRBJ1-6, the V gene TRBV5-6; D may be TRBD1 (6 bases). V was cut by 4 bases and J by 3 bases, with 17 bases left in between. In germline, CDR1 is SGHDT, CDR2 YYEEEE. The CDR3 is 17 residues long. CDR3 protein: CASSVHQGGVYNSPLHF. The CDR3 DNA reads as TGTGCCAGCAGCGTGCACCAAGGGGGTGTCTATAATTCACCCCTCCACTTT.

This clonotype was picked up a small number of times. The CDR3 spells CASRLEAGDRYEQYF. The DNA of the CDR3 is TGTGCCAGCCGCCTGGAGGCGGGGGATAGATACGAGCAGTACTTC. The chain employs TRBV21-1 and TRBJ2-7; the table's D call, TRBD1, was not checked against the DNA. TRBV21-1 is a documented pseudogene. The CDR3 has 15 residues.

By frequency in the sample, this clonotype is medium-sized. The chain has TRBV15 and TRBJ1-5; no definite D call. The V gene lost 1 base and the J gene lost 2 bases, with 15 bases spanning the gap. This CDR3 is 17 amino acids long. Germline CDR1 reads LNHNV; CDR2 reads YYDKDF (reference sequence). CDR3 in DNA: TGTGCCACCAGCAGAGTTTTTGCAGAAAGAGGCAATCAGCCCCAGCATTTT. As protein: CATSRVFAERGNQPQHF. Based on the CDR3 plus reference TRBV15 and TRBJ1-5, the full variable domain is DAMVIQNPRYQVTQFGKPVTLSCSQTLNHNVMYWYQQKSSQAPKLLFHYYDKDFNNEADTPDNFQSRRPNTSFCFLDIRSPGLGDTAMYLCATSRVFAERGNQPQHFGDGTRLSIL.

This clonotype was seen a handful of times. This chain links TRBV5-1 with TRBJ1-2; tentatively, D is TRBD1 (5 bases). Trimming removed 1 base at V and 4 bases at J, with 11 bases between. This CDR3 region has 14 residues. In germline, CDR1 is SGHRS, CDR2 YFSETQ. CDR3: CASSLRDPLYGYTF. Here the CDR3 DNA reads TGCGCCAGCAGCTTGCGGGACCCTCTCTATGGCTACACCTTC. Complete variable domain (other parts from reference TRBV5-1 and TRBJ1-2): KAGVTQTPRYLIKTRGQQVTLSCSPISGHRSVSWYQQTPGQGLQFLFEYFSETQRNKGNFPGRFSGRQFSNSRSEMNVSTLELGDSALYLCASSLRDPLYGYTFGSGTRLTVV.

The rearrangement joins TRBV11-2 to TRBJ2-7; D is possibly TRBD1 (6 bases). The germline V gene encodes CDR1 SGHAT and CDR2 FQNNGV. Trimming stripped 2 bases from V and 2 bases from J, with 10 bases between. The CDR3 loop spans 14 amino acids. The CDR3: CASSLRDKPYEQYF. The DNA for the CDR3 is TGTGCCAGCAGCTTAAGGGACAAACCCTACGAGCAGTACTTC. The variable domain in full, completed from reference TRBV11-2 and TRBJ2-7, reads EAGVAQSPRYKIIEKRQSVAFWCNPISGHATLYWYQQILGQGPKLLIQFQNNGVVDDSQLPKDRFSAERLKGVDSTLKIQPAKLEDSAVYLCASSLRDKPYEQYFGPGTRLTVT.

This clonotype was recorded a few times. The gene calls are TRBV30 and TRBJ2-5; the D gene is possibly TRBD1 (6 bases). Deletions cut 0 bases from V and 3 bases from J, with 8 bases between. CDR3 size: 13 residues. Germline CDR1 and CDR2: GTSNPN and SVGIG (reference sequence). This CDR3 is CAWSVGQKETQYF. CDR3 DNA: TGTGCCTGGAGTGTGGGACAAAAAGAGACCCAGTACTTC.

This rearrangement joins TRBV11-3 to TRBJ2-4, with 7 nucleotides matching TRBD1. Per the germline V gene, CDR1 is SGHNT and CDR2 is YENEEA. V lost 4 bases to trimming and J lost 4 bases; unmatched junction nucleotides: 7. The CDR3 spans 15 residues. This CDR3 reads CASSSSGTEKNIQYF. CDR3 in DNA: TGTGCCAGCAGCTCCTCCGGGACAGAAAAAAACATTCAGTACTTC.

This clonotype was seen a few times. The rearrangement joins TRBV5-1 to TRBJ2-3; D remains ambiguous. Germline assignment: CDR1 SGHRS and CDR2 YFSETQ. The CDR3 extends over 12 amino acids. Trimming stripped 0 bases from V and 11 bases from J, with 10 bases between. CDR3 residues: CASSLDASRQYF. The CDR3 bases are TGCGCCAGCAGCTTGGACGCTAGTCGGCAGTATTTT.

The chain carries TRBV5-6 and TRBJ1-1, with D possibly matching TRBD1 (5 bases). Germline CDR1 is SGHDT and CDR2 is YYEEEE. This CDR3 region has 16 residues. V lost 4 bases and J 2 bases, leaving 18 bases between the germline ends. The CDR3 region is CASSPEWGSDNTEAFF. The CDR3 region has the DNA TGTGCCAGCAGCCCGGAGTGGGGGTCAGACAACACTGAAGCTTTCTTT.

The genes are TRBV20-1 and TRBJ2-7; TRBD1 agrees at 7 bases. From germline, CDR1 is DFQATT and CDR2 SNEGSKA (reference sequence). The CDR3 consists of 16 residues. V lost 3 bases and J lost 4; bases outside the gene matches: 15. The DNA of the CDR3 is TGCAGTGCTAGCATAAGGGGTCGGGACAGTATATACGAGCAGTACTTC. Translating gives CSASIRGRDSIYEQYF.

By share of the sample, this clonotype is medium-sized. The J gene is TRBJ1-2, the V gene TRBV20-1; D is perhaps TRBD1 (5 bases). V was trimmed by 6 bases and J by 0 bases, leaving 14 bases between them. Germline assignment: CDR1 DFQATT and CDR2 SNEGSKA (reference sequence). CDR3 length: 14 residues. CDR3 bases: TGCAGTGCCCAGACCCAGGGACCTAACTATGGCTACACCTTC. Translated: CSAQTQGPNYGYTF.

The chain links TRBV2 to TRBJ2-2; 8 bases match TRBD2. Germline values: CDR1 SNHLY, CDR2 FYNNEI. V lost 9 bases, J lost 3 bases, and 0 bases stayed unmatched. This CDR3 has 12 amino acids. The CDR3 reads CASSGDTGELFF. The CDR3 DNA reads as TGTGCCAGTAGCGGGGACACCGGGGAGCTGTTTTTT.

The gene calls are TRBV4-1 and TRBJ2-5; 7 nucleotides agree with TRBD1. V shed 4 bases and J 8 bases; nucleotides not matched to a gene: 10. The CDR3 sequence is 14 residues long. Germline V gene data show CDR1 as MGHRA and CDR2 as YSYEKL. This chain's CDR3 is CASSPWDSPDTQYF. The CDR3 DNA follows: TGCGCCAGCAGCCCTTGGGACAGCCCAGACACCCAGTACTTC.

Only a few counts were recorded for this clonotype. CDR3 amino acids: CSARDLGGAKGYTF. CDR3 sequence (DNA): TGCAGTGCTAGAGACCTAGGGGGGGCGAAAGGCTACACCTTC. This chain uses TRBV20-1 with TRBJ1-2; D may be TRBD1 (6 bases). Germline-derived CDR1 and CDR2 are DFQATT and SNEGSKA (reference sequence). V dropped 0 bases and J dropped 8 bases, with 16 bases sitting between them. This CDR3 is built from 14 residues.

The chain uses TRBV5-6 and TRBJ2-5, with D tentatively TRBD2 (6 bases). CDR1 is SGHDT, CDR2 YYEEEE, per germline. The CDR3 totals 16 residues. V was shortened by 6 bases and J by 4 bases, with 22 bases between the two germline ends. As DNA, the CDR3 is TGTGCCAGCATTCGGATAGGGACTCCGCACCGAGAGACCCAGTACTTC. Its protein is CASIRIGTPHRETQYF.

A few counts support this clonotype. This chain joins TRBV7-2 and TRBJ1-3; D possibly corresponds to TRBD1 (6 bases). CDR1 SGHTA and CDR2 FQGNSA come from the germline V gene. This CDR3 spans 13 amino acids. V was trimmed by 5 bases and J by 3 bases, leaving 8 bases between them. In nucleotides, the CDR3 is TGTGCCAGCAGCCACAGGGATGGAAACACCATATATTTT. This gives the protein CASSHRDGNTIYF.